The clone carrying this T cell receptor (beta chain) has just a few counts. Trimming stripped 5 bases from V and 6 bases from J, with 11 bases between. The CDR3 loop spans 13 amino acids. This entry belongs to a study of blood T cells in healthy people across ages. A J-beta primer mix and a sample-barcoded 5' primer were used in a second PCR of about 7 to 12 cycles. TCRdb used MiXCR to reprocess the 5' RACE reads, holding one entry per CDR3 protein. The sample shows 1.5 million to 2 million distinct CDR3 sequences, 25% to 30% of them seen only once. Extracted total RNA amounted to at least 5.5 micrograms for each sample.

Sequenced input: blood. The source of this sequence is a woman aged 30 to 39 in good health. The chain links TRBV12-3 or TRBV12-4 to TRBJ1-5; D not resolved. In DNA, the CDR3 is TGTGCCAGCAGTATTAACACCCTTCAGCCCCAGCATTTT. It yields the protein CASSINTLQPQHF.